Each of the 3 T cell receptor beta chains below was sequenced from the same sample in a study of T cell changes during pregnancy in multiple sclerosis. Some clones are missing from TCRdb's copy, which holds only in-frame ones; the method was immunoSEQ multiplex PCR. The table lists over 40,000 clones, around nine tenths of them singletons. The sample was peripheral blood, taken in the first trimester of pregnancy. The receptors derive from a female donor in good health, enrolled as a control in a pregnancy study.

CDR3 in DNA: TGTGCCAGCAGCTATAGACAGGGGGCGAACACTGAAGCTTTCTTT. As protein: CASSYRQGANTEAFF. V and J are TRBV6-5 and TRBJ1-1, with 10 bases lining up with TRBD1. Germline V gives CDR1 MNHEY, CDR2 SVGAGI. The CDR3 loop spans 15 amino acids. The trim removed 6 bases at V and 1 base at J, leaving 5 bases unmatched.

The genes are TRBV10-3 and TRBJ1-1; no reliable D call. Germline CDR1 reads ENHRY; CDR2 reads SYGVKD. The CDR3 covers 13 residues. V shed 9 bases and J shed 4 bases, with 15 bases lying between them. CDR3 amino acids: CAMGEREGTEAFF. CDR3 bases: TGTGCCATGGGTGAAAGGGAGGGCACTGAAGCTTTCTTT.

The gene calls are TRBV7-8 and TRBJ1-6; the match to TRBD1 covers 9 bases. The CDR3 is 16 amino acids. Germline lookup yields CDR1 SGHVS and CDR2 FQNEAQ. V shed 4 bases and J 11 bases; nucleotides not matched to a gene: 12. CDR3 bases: TGTGCCAGCAGCTCACGGGAGGGACAGGGATGGCCACCCCTCCACTTT. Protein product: CASSSREGQGWPPLHF. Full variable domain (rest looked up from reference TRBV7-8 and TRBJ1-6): GAGVSQSPRYKVAKRGQDVALRCDPISGHVSLFWYQQALGQGPEFLTYFQNEAQLDKSGLPSDRFFAERPEGSVSTLKIQRTQQEDSAVYLCASSSREGQGWPPLHFGNGTRLTVT.